This T cell receptor (beta chain) is from a study of cytomegalovirus exposure and HLA in healthy donors. Study-wide context: Out of around 360 genotyped donors, about 81% belonged to the Caucasian-associated ancestry cluster. Points from the study as a whole: A missense DCLRE1C variant was associated with V- and J-gene trimming of TCR beta chains in a later analysis, and an independent cohort replicated the association. HLA allele associations emerged for around 15,000 TCR beta sequences in a later analysis, at 0.05 false discovery rate.

The PCR employed 60 Vbeta primers together with 13 Jbeta primers. The data were produced by immunoSEQ multiplex PCR, yet TCRdb's version contains in-frame clones alone and is incomplete. Of some 130,000 clones in the sample, nearly 10% were seen once. The CDR3 runs to 12 residues. Trimming shortened V by 6 bases and J by 8 bases, and 8 bases separated the two germline ends. The germline V gene has CDR1 LNHDA and CDR2 SQIVND (reference sequence). Concerning this clone itself: Its cognate antigen is unknown.

This chain uses TRBV19 with TRBJ1-6, with D possibly being TRBD1 (5 bases). The TCR sequence derives from a man aged 45-65 years in good health and CMV-seronegative. Sequenced material: PBMCs. As DNA, the CDR3 is TGTGCCAGTAGACCGGGGGATTCACCCCTCCACTTT. Its protein product is CASRPGDSPLHF.